This T cell receptor beta chain is drawn from a study of OX40 agonist ivuxolimab in advanced cancers. Assay used: immunoSEQ multiplex PCR; TCRdb lists only in-frame clones, some missing. The sample lists about 80,000 clones, 94% seen once, with approximately 10% in the top ten. The CDR3 covers 15 residues. V lost 3 bases and J 0 bases, leaving 11 bases between the germline ends. CDR1 KGHSH and CDR2 LQKENI come from the germline V gene. This specimen consisted of CD4+ or CD8+ T cells sorted from blood, obtained in a trial of the OX40 agonist ivuxolimab. The chain has TRBV18 and TRBJ2-5, with D unresolved. The receptor comes from an adult with an advanced solid tumor such as melanoma, head and neck, liver or kidney cancer. Written as DNA, the CDR3 is TGTGCCAGCTCACCCCTCGTTGGTAACCAAGAGACCCAGTACTTC. It specifies CASSPLVGNQETQYF.